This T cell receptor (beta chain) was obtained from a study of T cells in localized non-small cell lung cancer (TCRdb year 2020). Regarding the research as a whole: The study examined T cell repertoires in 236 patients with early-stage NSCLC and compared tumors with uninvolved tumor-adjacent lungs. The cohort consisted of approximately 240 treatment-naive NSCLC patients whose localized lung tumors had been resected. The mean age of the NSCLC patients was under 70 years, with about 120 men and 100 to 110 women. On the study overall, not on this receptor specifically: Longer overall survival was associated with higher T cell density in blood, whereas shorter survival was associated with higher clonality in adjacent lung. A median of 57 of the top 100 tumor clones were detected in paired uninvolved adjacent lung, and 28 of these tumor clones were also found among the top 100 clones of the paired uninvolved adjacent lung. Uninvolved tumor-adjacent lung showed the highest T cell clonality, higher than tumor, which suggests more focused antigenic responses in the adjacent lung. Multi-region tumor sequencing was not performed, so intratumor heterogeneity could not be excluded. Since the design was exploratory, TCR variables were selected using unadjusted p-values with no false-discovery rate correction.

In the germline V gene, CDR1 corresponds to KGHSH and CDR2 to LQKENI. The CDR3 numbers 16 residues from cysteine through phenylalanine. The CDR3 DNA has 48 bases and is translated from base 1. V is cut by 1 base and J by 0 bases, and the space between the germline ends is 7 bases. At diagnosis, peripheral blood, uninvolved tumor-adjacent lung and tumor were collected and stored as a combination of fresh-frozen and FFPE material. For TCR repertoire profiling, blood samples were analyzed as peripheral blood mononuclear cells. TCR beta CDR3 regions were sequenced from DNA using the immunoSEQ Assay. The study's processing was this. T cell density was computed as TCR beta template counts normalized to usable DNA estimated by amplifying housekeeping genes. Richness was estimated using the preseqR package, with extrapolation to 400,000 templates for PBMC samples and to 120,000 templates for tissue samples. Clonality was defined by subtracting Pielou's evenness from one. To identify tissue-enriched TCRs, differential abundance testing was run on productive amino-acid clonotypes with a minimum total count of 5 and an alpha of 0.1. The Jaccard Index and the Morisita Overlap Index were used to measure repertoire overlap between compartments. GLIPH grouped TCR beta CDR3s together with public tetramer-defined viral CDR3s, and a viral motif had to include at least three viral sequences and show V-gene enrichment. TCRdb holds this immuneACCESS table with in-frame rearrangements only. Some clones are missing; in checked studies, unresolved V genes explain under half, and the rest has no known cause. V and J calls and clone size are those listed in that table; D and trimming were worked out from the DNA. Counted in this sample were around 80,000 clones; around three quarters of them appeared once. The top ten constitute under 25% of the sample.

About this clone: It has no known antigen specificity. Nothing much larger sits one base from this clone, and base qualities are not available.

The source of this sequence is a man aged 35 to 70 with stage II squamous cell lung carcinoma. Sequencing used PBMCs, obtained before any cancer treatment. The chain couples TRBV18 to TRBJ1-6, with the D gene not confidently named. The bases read TGTGCCAGCTCACCACGCCTGAGCTCCTATAATTCACCCCTCCACTTT. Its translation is CASSPRLSSYNSPLHF.